Shown below are 27 T cell receptor beta chains from a single sample sequenced in a study of blood T cell repertoires in COVID-19. Sequencing used immunoSEQ multiplex PCR; TCRdb keeps in-frame clones, though not all of them. The table includes 300,000 to 400,000 clones, approximately 88% detected once. The sequencing input was peripheral blood. Source of these receptors: a woman younger than 45 with COVID-19, enrolled during active disease.

The rearrangement uses TRBV4-3 and TRBJ2-5; 10 positions match TRBD2. Trimming took 1 base from V and 7 from J; bases not matched to a gene: 12. There are 17 residues in the CDR3. Germline V lookup: CDR1 LGHNA, CDR2 YSLEER. The CDR3 spells CASSQVVAGGFGVTQYF. The CDR3 DNA sequence: TGCGCCAGCAGCCAAGTTGTAGCGGGAGGCTTCGGGGTGACCCAGTACTTC.

This clone came up a few times. The genes are TRBV5-6 and TRBJ2-2; a weak D match, TRBD2 (5 bases). CDR1 is SGHDT, CDR2 YYEEEE, per germline. V was pared by 0 bases and J by 6 bases, with 12 bases between. The CDR3 runs 15 residues. In nucleotides, the CDR3 is TGTGCCAGCAGCTTGGCCCTCGGGGTGTCCGGGGAGCTGTTTTTT. Its translation: CASSLALGVSGELFF.

The chain uses TRBV6-5 and TRBJ2-1; possibly TRBD2 for D (5 bases). The germline gives CDR1 MNHEY, CDR2 SVGAGI. The CDR3 is 15 amino acids. V lost 6 bases and J 9 bases, leaving 21 bases between the germline ends. The CDR3 region has the DNA TGTGCCAGCAGCGGAGGCGCCGCCGTGGATACTGAGCAGTTCTTC. Translated, it gives CASSGGAAVDTEQFF.

The chain employs TRBV15 and TRBJ2-5; 7 bases are a match to TRBD1. Per the germline V gene, CDR1 is LNHNV and CDR2 is YYDKDF (reference sequence). This CDR3 comprises 15 residues. Germline trimming cut 3 bases from V and 4 bases from J; bases unmatched to any gene: 8. The CDR3 spells CATSSDRAVGETQYF. The CDR3 nucleotides are TGTGCCACCAGCAGCGACAGGGCGGTGGGAGAGACCCAGTACTTC.

The genes are TRBV11-3 and TRBJ2-2; TRBD2 aligns across 14 bases. J lost 7 bases, V lost 3 bases, and 1 base had no gene match. CDR1 is SGHNT and CDR2 is YENEEA in the germline V gene. This CDR3 contains 15 residues. The CDR3 loop reads CASSLGTSGSGELFF. The CDR3 DNA follows: TGTGCCAGCAGCTTGGGGACTAGCGGGAGCGGGGAGCTGTTTTTT.

The V call is TRBV11-2, the J call TRBJ2-5, with a possible D match to TRBD2 (6 bases). Germline lookup yields CDR1 SGHAT and CDR2 FQNNGV. Trimming left V 4 bases short and J 5 bases short, with 17 bases between. This CDR3 contains 15 residues. In nucleotides, the CDR3 is TGTGCCAGCAGCTCCCGGACTAATTTGGGGGAGACCCAGTACTTC. Translation gives CASSSRTNLGETQYF.

The chain combines TRBV2 with TRBJ2-1; D not certain. CDR3 length equals 13 residues. The V end was cut by 5 bases, the J end by 4 bases, with 9 bases between. CDR1 and CDR2 (germline): SNHLY, FYNNEI. The CDR3 nucleotides are TGTGCCAGCAGTCCACTCGTATACAATGAGCAGTTCTTC. Protein sequence: CASSPLVYNEQFF.

The V gene is TRBV7-9, the J gene TRBJ1-5, with TRBD1 matching over 7 bases. From germline, CDR1 is SEHNR and CDR2 FQNEAQ (reference sequence). The CDR3 has 17 amino acids. J lost 0 bases, V lost 0 bases, and 5 bases had no gene match. The CDR3 nucleotides read TGTGCCAGCAGCTTAGCGAGCAGGGGGGATAGCAATCAGCCCCAGCATTTT. Its protein product is CASSLASRGDSNQPQHF.

The sample holds a few counts of this clone. The chain carries TRBV7-9 and TRBJ1-1; TRBD1 matches 8 bases. Germline CDR1 and CDR2: SEHNR and FQNEAQ (reference sequence). The CDR3 covers 15 residues. With V trimmed by 5 bases and J by 1 base, 6 bases remained unmatched. As DNA, the CDR3 is TGTGCCAGCAGCGCACCCGGGACAGGGAACACTGAAGCTTTCTTT. It specifies CASSAPGTGNTEAFF.

The J gene is TRBJ2-3, the V gene TRBV6-6; D is uncertain. The germline CDR1 and CDR2 sequences are MNHNY and SVGAGI (reference sequence). Trimming took 5 bases from V and 4 from J, leaving 16 bases between them. The CDR3 is made up of 15 amino acids. The CDR3 spells CASSNSRLWPDTQYF. In DNA form, the CDR3 reads TGTGCCAGCAGTAATTCCCGCCTTTGGCCAGATACGCAGTATTTT.

This clone was picked up one time. The CDR3 DNA is TGTGCCAGCAGGAGACCGGGGACTTATAGCAATCAGCCCCAGCATTTT. Its translation is CASRRPGTYSNQPQHF. V gene TRBV5-8 combines with J gene TRBJ1-5, with D perhaps TRBD1 (5 bases). Trimming took off 5 bases at V and 0 bases at J, with 15 bases between the two ends. CDR1 and CDR2 from the germline V gene are SGHTS and YDEGEE. The CDR3 covers 16 residues. The full variable domain, its missing parts supplied by reference TRBV5-8 and TRBJ1-5, is EAGVTQSPTHLIKTRGQQATLRCSPISGHTSVYWYQQALGLGLQFLLWYDEGEERNRGNFPPRFSGRQFPNYSSELNVNALELEDSALYLCASRRPGTYSNQPQHFGDGTRLSIL.

V gene TRBV6-5 combines with J gene TRBJ2-2; D remains unclear. CDR1 is MNHEY and CDR2 is SVGAGI in the germline V gene. The CDR3 is made up of 14 amino acids. Trimming stripped 8 bases from V and 0 bases from J, with 10 bases between. CDR3 in DNA: TGTGCCAGCCCACGACTCGCGAACACCGGGGAGCTGTTTTTT. Its translation is CASPRLANTGELFF.

The V gene is TRBV6-5, the J gene TRBJ1-4; the D is unclear. This CDR3 contains 15 residues. Germline CDR1 is MNHEY and CDR2 is SVGAGI. The ends were cut back, 2 bases at V and 4 bases at J, with 11 bases in the middle. CDR3 region: CASSYRREGNEKLFF. The CDR3 DNA reads as TGTGCCAGCAGTTACCGCCGGGAGGGTAATGAAAAACTGTTTTTT.

V is TRBV20-1 and J is TRBJ2-5; 13 nucleotides agree with TRBD2. The CDR3 has 17 amino acids. Germline lookup yields CDR1 DFQATT and CDR2 SNEGSKA (reference sequence). The V segment lost 3 bases and the J segment 1 base; nucleotides outside the gene matches: 8. The CDR3 nucleotides are TGCAGTGCTAGTCCGGGACTAGCGGGATCGTTCCAAGAGACCCAGTACTTC. It is translated as CSASPGLAGSFQETQYF.

A single count supports this clone. The chain has TRBV18 and TRBJ2-5; maybe TRBD2 (6 bases). The CDR3 has 14 residues. The germline V gene has CDR1 KGHSH and CDR2 LQKENI. Trimming pared 3 bases from V and 0 bases from J, leaving 8 bases between. The CDR3 DNA reads TGTGCCAGCTCACCTGCGGGACACCAAGAGACCCAGTACTTC. This sequence encodes CASSPAGHQETQYF.

This clone was observed a single time. The chain is built from TRBV9 and TRBJ2-1, with 8 nucleotides matching TRBD2. CDR3 length: 15 amino acids. Germline CDR1 SGDLS, CDR2 YYNGEE. V gave up 0 bases and J gave up 5 bases; unmatched junction bases: 4. The CDR3 region is CASSVVSGSNNEQFF. The CDR3 DNA reads as TGTGCCAGCAGCGTAGTAAGCGGGAGTAACAATGAGCAGTTCTTC.

The V call is TRBV5-1, the J call TRBJ2-1; 9 bases are shared with TRBD2. With 8 bases clipped from V and 6 bases from J, the junction kept 9 bases outside the gene matches. Per the germline V gene, CDR1 is SGHRS and CDR2 is YFSETQ. This CDR3 has 14 residues. The DNA of the CDR3 is TGCGCCAGTGGAGTAGCGGGAGATGGCAATGAGCAGTTCTTC. It specifies CASGVAGDGNEQFF. The entire variable domain, with the rest obtained from reference TRBV5-1 and TRBJ2-1, is as follows: KAGVTQTPRYLIKTRGQQVTLSCSPISGHRSVSWYQQTPGQGLQFLFEYFSETQRNKGNFPGRFSGRQFSNSRSEMNVSTLELGDSALYLCASGVAGDGNEQFFGPGTRLTVL.

This clone was seen just once. The rearrangement uses TRBV29-1 and TRBJ2-1; 7 bases are shared with TRBD2. The CDR3 sequence is 18 residues long. V trimming: 1 base; J trimming: 4 bases; junction bases outside the gene matches: 16. Germline V gene data show CDR1 as SQVTM and CDR2 as ANQGSEA. The CDR3 protein is CSVEGPPEGRGNYNEQFF. CDR3 DNA sequence: TGCAGCGTTGAAGGTCCCCCCGAGGGGCGGGGGAATTACAATGAGCAGTTCTTC.

The chain employs TRBV27 and TRBJ1-5; D is unclear. V gave up 3 bases and J gave up 3 bases, with 18 bases separating them. Germline CDR1 is MNHEY and CDR2 is SMNVEV (reference sequence). The CDR3 consists of 17 residues. The CDR3 DNA is TGTGCCAGCAGTTTTAGCGGGGAAGTAGGGTTCAATCAGCCCCAGCATTTT. It translates to CASSFSGEVGFNQPQHF.

The V gene is TRBV29-1, the J gene TRBJ2-7; tentatively, D is TRBD1 (5 bases). V gave up 3 bases and J gave up 5 bases, with 11 bases separating them. Germline V CDR1 and CDR2: SQVTM, ANQGSEA. The CDR3 covers 12 residues. The CDR3 coding sequence is TGCAGCGTTGACGACAGTACCAACGAGCAGTACTTC. Translating it yields CSVDDSTNEQYF.

This sequence joins TRBV9 and TRBJ1-3; no definite D call. V was trimmed by 0 bases and J by 1 base, leaving 5 bases between them. The CDR3 spans 14 residues. The germline CDR1 and CDR2 sequences are SGDLS and YYNGEE. CDR3 bases: TGTGCCAGCAGCGTAGATCCGTCTGGAAACACCATATATTTT. Residues: CASSVDPSGNTIYF. Together with reference TRBV9 and TRBJ1-3, the CDR3 gives the full variable domain: DSGVTQTPKHLITATGQRVTLRCSPRSGDLSVYWYQQSLDQGLQFLIQYYNGEERAKGNILERFSAQQFPDLHSELNLSSLELGDSALYFCASSVDPSGNTIYFGEGSWLTVV.

The rearrangement joins TRBV5-1 to TRBJ2-5, with 7 bases lining up with TRBD2. Germline lookup yields CDR1 SGHRS and CDR2 YFSETQ. V dropped 5 bases and J dropped 4; count of bases not matched to a gene: 11. CDR3 length equals 15 residues. The CDR3 nucleotides are TGCGCCAGCAGTATAAAGCCGGGGGGTTCAGAGACCCAGTACTTC. Translation gives CASSIKPGGSETQYF.

The chain employs TRBV13 and TRBJ1-1; D is ambiguous. Deletions cut 6 bases from V and 4 bases from J, with 6 bases between. This CDR3 comprises 11 residues. Germline CDR1 is PRHDT and CDR2 is FYEKMQ (reference sequence). CDR3 bases: TGTGCCAGCAGTTCTACCACTGAAGCTTTCTTT. Translated, it gives CASSSTTEAFF.

This clone is a singleton in its sample. The chain has TRBV3-1 (or the pseudogene TRBV3-2) and TRBJ2-1; 14 positions match TRBD2. The J segment lost 5 bases and the V segment lost 0 bases, leaving 6 bases of the junction unmatched. This CDR3 spans 18 amino acids. Germline CDR1 reads LGHDT; CDR2 reads YNNKEL (reference sequence). The CDR3 protein is CASSQDLWGLAGDNEQFF. For the CDR3, the DNA is TGTGCCAGCAGCCAAGATCTTTGGGGACTAGCGGGAGACAATGAGCAGTTCTTC.

The CDR3 sequence: CASSDPTSGRINEQFF. CDR3 DNA sequence: TGTGCCAGCAGTGATCCTACTAGCGGGAGGATCAATGAGCAGTTCTTC. The gene calls are TRBV9 and TRBJ2-1; TRBD2 matches 12 bases. Trimming removed 5 bases from V and 6 bases from J; junction bases left unmatched: 9. Germline V CDR1 and CDR2: SGDLS, YYNGEE. The CDR3 is 16 residues long.

In this sample, this clone turned up a few times. The chain links TRBV1 to TRBJ1-6. TRBV1 is tagged as a pseudogene. The CDR3 loop spans 17 amino acids. CDR3: CTSSRREGSSYNSPLHF. The CDR3 DNA reads TGCACCAGCAGCCGTAGAGAGGGCAGCTCCTATAATTCACCCCTCCACTTT.

V and J are TRBV7-8 and TRBJ1-5; tentatively, D is TRBD1 (5 bases). The CDR3 extends over 17 amino acids. The V gene lost 5 bases and the J gene lost 5 bases, with 22 bases spanning the gap. Germline V lookup: CDR1 SGHVS, CDR2 FQNEAQ. The CDR3 is CASSHLPGVEKDQPQHF. The DNA of the CDR3 is TGTGCCAGCAGCCACCTTCCGGGGGTGGAAAAGGATCAGCCCCAGCATTTT.